A selection of T cell receptor beta chains follows, all from one sample in a study of blood T cell repertoires in COVID-19. The method was immunoSEQ multiplex PCR; TCRdb's version includes in-frame clones alone and lacks a portion of them. This table has 400,000 to 550,000 clones, roughly 85% appearing once. Input material: PBMCs or T cells enriched from blood (not recorded which). These receptor sequences come from a woman between 18 and 29 years old with acute COVID-19. The CDR3 runs from the conserved cysteine through the conserved F or W. The D gene is left open where the match is weak. Clone size, where shown, is once, few, many, or a class for clones that have expanded.

d_gene,v_gene,len,j_gene,abundance,CDR3aa,CDR3nt
TRBD1,TRBV6-4,17,TRBJ1-6,once,CARSDRGNPLTNSPLHF,TGTGCCAGGTCGGACAGGGGAAATCCTTTAACTAATTCACCCCTCCACTTT
-,TRBV2,13,TRBJ1-6,-,CAICQNSGSPLHF,TGTGCCATCTGTCAAAATTCGGGTTCACCCCTCCACTTT
TRBD1,TRBV28,13,TRBJ2-7,-,CASSSGGSYEQYF,TGTGCCAGCAGTTCAGGGGGCTCCTACGAGCAGTACTTC
TRBD1,TRBV27,14,TRBJ2-7,once,CASLRTGGSYEQYF,TGTGCCAGCCTTAGGACAGGGGGCTCCTACGAGCAGTACTTC
-,TRBV2,15,TRBJ2-2,-,CASSESGAATGELFF,TGTGCCAGCAGTGAATCAGGGGCAGCCACCGGGGAGCTGTTTTTT
-,TRBV28,16,TRBJ2-4,-,CASSFARGIAKNIQYF,TGTGCCAGCAGTTTCGCTAGAGGAATAGCCAAAAACATTCAGTACTTC
-,TRBV6-5,13,TRBJ2-7,-,CASSYSPTYEQYF,TGTGCCAGCAGTTACTCCCCTACCTACGAGCAGTACTTC
TRBD1,TRBV2,13,TRBJ1-2,-,CASGRTGINGYTF,TGTGCCAGCGGTCGGACAGGTATTAATGGCTACACCTTC
TRBD1,TRBV6-5,14,TRBJ1-1,-,CASSSTGVPTEAFF,TGTGCCAGCAGTTCAACAGGGGTCCCCACTGAAGCTTTCTTT
TRBD2,TRBV6-2/TRBV6-3,16,TRBJ2-1,few,CASSYRSGRNYNEQFF,TGTGCCAGCAGTTACAGAAGCGGGAGGAACTACAATGAGCAGTTCTTC
TRBD2,TRBV15,16,TRBJ2-1,-,CATSIELAGVGNEQFF,TGTGCCACCAGCATAGAACTAGCGGGGGTCGGGAATGAGCAGTTCTTC
TRBD2,TRBV7-6,16,TRBJ2-3,-,CASSPRLAGDTDTQYF,TGTGCCAGCAGCCCCCGACTAGCGGGTGACACAGATACGCAGTATTTT
-,TRBV6-5,16,TRBJ1-4,-,CASSYSPPGVGEKLFF,TGTGCCAGCAGTTACTCGCCGCCAGGGGTCGGTGAAAAACTGTTTTTT
TRBD2,TRBV19,15,TRBJ2-1,-,CASTTSGLSYNEQFF,TGTGCCAGTACCACTAGCGGGTTATCCTACAATGAGCAGTTCTTC
TRBD2,TRBV28,14,TRBJ2-3,few,CASKTSGSTDTQYF,TGTGCCAGCAAGACTAGCGGGAGCACAGATACGCAGTATTTT
TRBD1,TRBV11-1,15,TRBJ2-7,-,CASSLLGQDTYEQYF,TGTGCCAGCAGCCTCCTGGGACAGGACACCTACGAGCAGTACTTC
TRBD1,TRBV3-1/TRBV3-2,15,TRBJ2-1,-,CASSYGQGIINEQFF,TGTGCCAGCAGTTACGGACAGGGAATTATCAATGAGCAGTTCTTC
-,TRBV10-1,15,TRBJ2-3,-,CASSEGSGAVDTQYF,TGCGCCAGCAGTGAAGGCTCGGGAGCTGTAGATACGCAGTATTTT
TRBD1,TRBV29-1,11,TRBJ2-1,-,CSVTGRNEQFF,TGCAGCGTGACAGGGAGAAATGAGCAGTTCTTC
TRBD2,TRBV11-1,16,TRBJ2-1,few,CASSPLAGGPVYEQFF,TGTGCCAGCAGCCCGCTAGCGGGGGGGCCAGTTTATGAGCAGTTCTTC
TRBD1,TRBV6-5,15,TRBJ1-5,once,CASSSKTGGSQPQHF,TGTGCCAGCAGTTCCAAGACAGGGGGAAGTCAGCCCCAGCATTTT
TRBD1,TRBV9,15,TRBJ1-1,-,CASSFGDRGGTEAFF,TGTGCCAGCAGCTTCGGGGACAGGGGAGGGACTGAAGCTTTCTTT
TRBD1,TRBV19,16,TRBJ2-7,-,CASSMGHDRASYEQYF,TGTGCCAGTAGTATGGGACACGACAGGGCATCCTACGAGCAGTACTTC
-,TRBV2,16,TRBJ2-2,-,CASSPTTGKSAGELFF,TGTGCCAGCAGTCCGACGACGGGAAAGTCGGCCGGGGAGCTGTTTTTT
TRBD2,TRBV6-5,14,TRBJ2-2,-,CATRLAANTGELFF,TGTGCCACCAGACTAGCTGCGAACACCGGGGAGCTGTTTTTT
-,TRBV5-6,16,TRBJ1-4,-,CASSLGAGPTNEKLFF,TGTGCCAGCAGCTTGGGGGCAGGCCCAACTAATGAAAAACTGTTTTTT
-,TRBV27,13,TRBJ1-2,-,CASSLNGGSGYTF,TGTGCCAGCAGTTTAAATGGAGGGTCTGGCTACACCTTC
-,TRBV4-2,18,TRBJ1-5,-,CASSHLARGGYSNQPQHF,TGTGCCAGCAGCCACCTGGCCCGGGGAGGGTATAGCAATCAGCCCCAGCATTTT